The rows below give T cell receptor beta chains drawn from one sample of a study of cytomegalovirus exposure and HLA in healthy donors. Using immunoSEQ multiplex PCR, the repertoire was profiled, and TCRdb retains in-frame clones only, with some absent. The ten most abundant clones cover about 0.83% of a sample with some 76,000 clones. Input material: PBMCs. The receptor source for this set is a boy aged 5-17 years in good health and CMV-seronegative. CDR3s include the opening cysteine and the closing phenylalanine or tryptophan. Each record gives: J gene, V gene, CDR3 length, D gene, CDR3 DNA, CDR3 protein. The D gene is left open where the match is weak.

TRBJ2-7,TRBV6-5,15,TRBD1,TGTGCCAGCAGTTACGGGACAGGGAATTCCTACGAGCAGTACTTC,CASSYGTGNSYEQYF
TRBJ2-1,TRBV29-1,15,.,TGCAGCGTTGAAACTGGGCAGGACTCCTACAATGAGCAGTTCTTC,CSVETGQDSYNEQFF
TRBJ2-7,TRBV18,14,.,TGTGCCAGCTCCCGGGACAAGGCCTTCGTAGAGCAGTACTTC,CASSRDKAFVEQYF
TRBJ2-1,TRBV11-3,17,TRBD2,TGTGCCAGCAGCCTGACTAGCGGGAGGGTGGCCTACAATGAGCAGTTCTTC,CASSLTSGRVAYNEQFF
TRBJ2-1,TRBV7-8,20,TRBD2,TGTGCCAGCAGCACCCGGTGGACTAGCGGGAGCATTAGTGGGAACAATGAGCAGTTCTTC,CASSTRWTSGSISGNNEQFF
TRBJ1-1,TRBV5-1,14,TRBD1,TGCGCCAGCAGCTCGGGACAGGTTAGCACTGAAGCTTTCTTT,CASSSGQVSTEAFF
TRBJ1-2,TRBV18,13,.,TGTGCCAGCTCACCAATGGCAGTTAATGGCTACACCTTC,CASSPMAVNGYTF
TRBJ1-5,TRBV6-1,15,.,TGTGCCAGCAGTGAAATTGACAGTAGCAATCAGCCCCAGCATTTT,CASSEIDSSNQPQHF
TRBJ2-7,TRBV19,15,.,TGTGCCAGTAGTCCCGGGCAGGGAAACTCCTACGAGCAGTACTTC,CASSPGQGNSYEQYF
TRBJ2-2,TRBV9,14,TRBD2,TGTGCCAGCAGCGGCGGGGGGCGTCCCGGGGAGCTGTTTTTT,CASSGGGRPGELFF
TRBJ2-7,TRBV7-2,12,.,TGTGCCAGCAGCCACGCGGTTTCCGAGCAGTACTTC,CASSHAVSEQYF
TRBJ2-2,TRBV11-2,15,.,TGTGCCAGCAGCGCCCGAGGAGCGTTAACCGGGGAGCTGTTTTTT,CASSARGALTGELFF
TRBJ1-1,TRBV7-3,13,.,TGTGCCAGCAGCCCGAACAGGGACACTGAAGCTTTCTTT,CASSPNRDTEAFF
TRBJ1-1,TRBV2,15,.,TGTGCCAGCACTTTAGGCGGGGGCCTAAACACTGAAGCTTTCTTT,CASTLGGGLNTEAFF
TRBJ2-7,TRBV29-1,14,TRBD1,TGCAGCGTTGAAGATGGGACAGGTTCCTACGAGCAGTACTTC,CSVEDGTGSYEQYF
TRBJ1-2,TRBV5-4,17,TRBD1,TGTGCCAGCAGCGCCGAGTCGCCGGGACAGGGGGCGAGTGGCTACACCTTC,CASSAESPGQGASGYTF
TRBJ1-2,TRBV27,13,TRBD1,TGTGCCAGCAGCTACGGACAGGACTATGGCTACACCTTC,CASSYGQDYGYTF
TRBJ2-5,TRBV28,11,.,TGTGCCAGCAGTTTACGGGAGACCCAGTACTTC,CASSLRETQYF
TRBJ2-7,TRBV6-4,13,TRBD1,TGTGCCAGCAGCCGGGACAGGAGCTACGAGCAGTACTTC,CASSRDRSYEQYF
TRBJ2-5,TRBV29-1,12,TRBD2,TGCAGCGTTACTAGCGGAGGGGAGACCCAGTACTTC,CSVTSGGETQYF
TRBJ1-1,TRBV5-5,13,.,TGTGCCAGCAGCTTGGCAGGGGTAATTGAAGCTTTCTTT,CASSLAGVIEAFF
TRBJ1-1,TRBV7-2,14,.,TGTGCCAGCAGCTTAGGGGGCCTGAACACTGAAGCTTTCTTT,CASSLGGLNTEAFF
TRBJ1-5,TRBV5-8,17,.,TGTGCCAGCAGCTTCCCCCTCGCGGGGCGGGTAAATCAGCCCCAGCATTTT,CASSFPLAGRVNQPQHF
TRBJ2-7,TRBV25-1,13,TRBD2,TGTGCCAGCAACAAAACCGGGACTAGGCCCCAGTACTTC,CASNKTGTRPQYF
TRBJ1-1,TRBV5-8,14,.,TGTGCCAGCAGCCTGTGCGACTCTCATTTTGAAGCTTTCTTT,CASSLCDSHFEAFF
TRBJ1-2,TRBV5-8,14,TRBD1,TGTGCCAGCAGCTTGGTGGGACAGGGTCACGGCTACACCTTC,CASSLVGQGHGYTF
TRBJ2-1,TRBV27,16,TRBD2,TGTGCCAGCAGTGTTAGCGGGGGGGCAACGTACAATGAGCAGTTCTTC,CASSVSGGATYNEQFF